The 5 T cell receptor beta chains reported below all come from one sample, sequenced in a study of T-cell memory formation after mild COVID-19. MiXCR was run by TCRdb on the 5' RACE reads, yielding one entry per CDR3 protein. The sample contains under 300,000 distinct CDR3 sequences, 7% to 10% of which appear only once. The sequencing sample was made of PBMCs or a T cell subset sorted from them (not recorded which). These TCRs come from a man aged 18 to 30 who had mild COVID-19 (a few samples of this study predate the infection). Cell type and time point are not known.

The chain carries TRBV12-3 or TRBV12-4 and TRBJ1-4; 7 bases align to TRBD1. The V gene end was trimmed by 5 bases and the J gene end by 11 bases; junction bases not matched to a gene: 8. CDR3 length: 13 residues. CDR3 sequence: CASSLKTGRKLFF. CDR3 nucleotides: TGTGCCAGCAGTCTCAAGACAGGGCGGAAACTGTTTTTT.

In this sample, this clonotype turned up a few times. The J gene is TRBJ2-7, the V gene TRBV6-5; no definite D call. This CDR3 is 12 amino acids long. The ends were cut back, 5 bases at V and 4 bases at J, with 9 bases in the middle. In germline, CDR1 is MNHEY, CDR2 SVGAGI. The CDR3 coding sequence is TGTGCCAGCAGTCCCGGATTTTACGAGCAGTACTTC. Amino acids: CASSPGFYEQYF.

This chain joins TRBV24-1 and TRBJ2-3, with unresolved D. The V and J ends lost 4 bases and 3 bases respectively, with 10 bases between them. CDR1 is KGHDR, CDR2 SFDVKD, per germline. The CDR3 covers 14 residues. The CDR3: CATSDRLGTDTQYF. CDR3 DNA: TGTGCCACCAGTGACCGACTTGGTACAGATACGCAGTATTTT.

A few counts support this clonotype. The V gene is TRBV9, the J gene TRBJ2-1; D is unclear. Germline V CDR1 and CDR2: SGDLS, YYNGEE. Trimming removed 0 bases at V and 0 bases at J, with 10 bases between. This CDR3 region has 16 residues. CDR3 amino acids: CASSVAVAASYNEQFF. The CDR3 nucleotides read TGTGCCAGCAGCGTAGCTGTCGCGGCCTCCTACAATGAGCAGTTCTTC. Based on the CDR3 plus reference TRBV9 and TRBJ2-1, the full variable domain is DSGVTQTPKHLITATGQRVTLRCSPRSGDLSVYWYQQSLDQGLQFLIQYYNGEERAKGNILERFSAQQFPDLHSELNLSSLELGDSALYFCASSVAVAASYNEQFFGPGTRLTVL.

This clonotype was recorded many times. The chain recombines TRBV6-5 with TRBJ2-1, with D perhaps TRBD1 (6 bases). Germline-derived CDR1 and CDR2 are MNHEY and SVGAGI. The CDR3 spans 12 residues. V gave up 8 bases and J gave up 4 bases, with 9 bases separating them. The CDR3 sequence is CASRDTYNEQFF. The CDR3 DNA follows: TGTGCCAGCCGGGACACGTACAATGAGCAGTTCTTC.